These 12 T cell receptor beta chains originate from one sample sequenced in a study of control samples from healthy donors and cancer patients. Here immunoSEQ multiplex PCR was the method, and the copy in TCRdb shows in-frame clones only, minus some. This table has roughly 99,000 clones, almost 85% appearing once. Sequencing was carried out using blood. The receptors were sampled from a man in his sixties in good health.

The rearrangement joins TRBV7-9 to TRBJ1-4; D gene ambiguous. The V gene's germline CDR1 is SEHNR and CDR2 FQNEAQ (reference sequence). The CDR3 is 15 amino acids. V was trimmed by 5 bases and J by 4 bases, leaving 14 bases between them. In DNA, the CDR3 is TGTGCCAGCAGCCAGGCAGCCCTAAATAATGAAAAACTGTTTTTT. Residues: CASSQAALNNEKLFF.

The chain is built from TRBV4-2 and TRBJ2-3; 7 nucleotides align to TRBD2. From germline, CDR1 is LGHNA and CDR2 YNFKEQ. Losses at the gene ends were 3 bases for V and 6 bases for J; bases not matched to a gene: 12. CDR3 length equals 16 residues. The CDR3 reads CASSQEAGLNRDTQYF. The CDR3 region has the DNA TGTGCCAGCAGCCAGGAAGCGGGACTGAACCGGGATACGCAGTATTTT.

The gene calls are TRBV24-1 and TRBJ2-1; the D call may be TRBD1 or TRBD2 (6 bases each). This CDR3 has 14 residues. Germline assignment: CDR1 KGHDR and CDR2 SFDVKD. Trimming removed 6 bases at V and 2 bases at J, with 10 bases between. The CDR3 region has the DNA TGTGCCACCAGTTGGGGGGCCCCCTACAATGAGCAGTTCTTC. Amino acids: CATSWGAPYNEQFF.

This clone showed up just a few times. CDR3 sequence: CASSDPGQGIHEQYF. The CDR3 nucleotides read TGTGCCAGCAGTGATCCGGGACAGGGTATCCACGAGCAGTACTTC. V gene TRBV28 combines with J gene TRBJ2-7; the match to TRBD1 covers 9 bases. Germline CDR1 MDHEN, CDR2 SYDVKM. V dropped 5 bases and J dropped 5; count of bases not matched to a gene: 10. CDR3 length: 15 amino acids. Full variable domain (missing parts from reference TRBV28 and TRBJ2-7): DVKVTQSSRYLVKRTGEKVFLECVQDMDHENMFWYRQDPGLGLRLIYFSYDVKMKEKGDIPEGYSVSREKKERFSLILESASTNQTSMYLCASSDPGQGIHEQYFGPGTRLTVT.

The chain employs TRBV30 and TRBJ2-7, with D perhaps matching TRBD2 (5 bases). This CDR3 is built from 13 residues. Trimming shortened V by 5 bases and J by 3 bases, and 14 bases separated the two germline ends. CDR1 and CDR2 (germline): GTSNPN, SVGIG (reference sequence). For the CDR3, the DNA is TGTGCCTGGGAGTCCCGGGGTCACTACGAGCAGTACTTC. It specifies CAWESRGHYEQYF.

The CDR3 DNA reads TGTGCCAGCAGTCGAGGGGGCGGTAGAGGCACCGGGGAGCTGTTTTTT. This codes for CASSRGGGRGTGELFF. This chain joins TRBV7-2 and TRBJ2-2, with TRBD1 identical over 7 bases. The length of the CDR3 is 16 residues. V shed 6 bases and J 4 bases; nucleotides not matched to a gene: 11. Germline V gene sequence: CDR1 SGHTA, CDR2 FQGNSA.

J is TRBJ2-5 and V is TRBV28; perhaps TRBD1 as D (6 bases). This CDR3 is 15 amino acids long. V lost 3 bases, J lost 5 bases, and 16 bases lay in between. Germline V gives CDR1 MDHEN, CDR2 SYDVKM. The CDR3 reads CASSFLGARSETQYF. Here the CDR3 DNA reads TGTGCCAGCAGTTTTTTGGGGGCCCGGTCGGAGACCCAGTACTTC.

The rearrangement joins TRBV5-6 to TRBJ1-4, with 9 bases that match TRBD1. The CDR3 has 13 amino acids. The V gene end was trimmed by 6 bases and the J gene end by 8 bases; junction bases not matched to a gene: 5. Germline lookup yields CDR1 SGHDT and CDR2 YYEEEE. For the CDR3, the DNA is TGTGCCAGCACAGACAGGGGGGCGGAAAAACTGTTTTTT. Translating gives CASTDRGAEKLFF.

The chain employs TRBV5-1 and TRBJ2-2, with 8 bases aligning to TRBD1. This CDR3 is built from 14 residues. Germline assignment: CDR1 SGHRS and CDR2 YFSETQ. The junction had 5 bases not matched to a gene; V was cut back by 6 bases and J by 4 bases. CDR3 in DNA: TGCGCCAGCAACCCAGGGGGCGCCACCGGGGAGCTGTTTTTT. As protein: CASNPGGATGELFF.

The chain links TRBV9 to TRBJ2-5; D unresolved. Trimming shortened V by 2 bases and J by 4 bases, and 9 bases separated the two germline ends. CDR1 is SGDLS, CDR2 YYNGEE, per germline. The CDR3 sequence is 13 residues long. The chain's CDR3 is CASSVITAETQYF. The CDR3, as DNA: TGTGCCAGCAGCGTTATAACCGCAGAGACCCAGTACTTC.

V usage is TRBV5-1 and J usage is TRBJ2-3; TRBD1 or TRBD2 may be the D gene (6 bases each). Deletions cut 4 bases from V and 7 bases from J, with 13 bases between. CDR3 size: 13 residues. The germline gives CDR1 SGHRS, CDR2 YFSETQ. This chain's CDR3 is CASSPSGDNTQYF. The CDR3 DNA reads TGCGCCAGCAGCCCCTCGGGGGACAATACGCAGTATTTT.

The rearrangement uses TRBV5-1 and TRBJ2-1, with D tentatively TRBD1 (6 bases). Germline loops: CDR1 SGHRS, CDR2 YFSETQ. Trimming took 4 bases from V and 9 from J, leaving 14 bases between them. CDR3 length: 13 residues. The CDR3 sequence: CASSALQGGEQFF. Written as DNA, the CDR3 is TGCGCCAGCAGCGCCTTACAGGGCGGTGAGCAGTTCTTC.